This is a list of T cell receptor beta chains from one sample in a study of blood T cell repertoires in COVID-19. Sequencing was performed with immunoSEQ multiplex PCR; in TCRdb, only in-frame clones are kept and a portion is missing. The sample yields 310,000 or so clones, around nine tenths seen once. The sequenced sample consisted of peripheral blood. Every receptor here comes from a man in his 70s with acute or convalescent COVID-19. The CDR3 runs from the conserved cysteine through the conserved F or W. D genes are given only for firm matches. The size field is filled for only some rows; it gives once, few, many or a size class.

CDR3 DNA,CDR3 protein,V gene,clone size,J gene,D gene
TGTGCCAGCAGCCAAGGACAGGCATCCTACGAGCAGTACTTC,CASSQGQASYEQYF,TRBV4-2,-,TRBJ2-7,-
TGTGCCAGCAGCTTCAGTCGAAACACCGGGGAGCTGTTTTTT,CASSFSRNTGELFF,TRBV7-3,-,TRBJ2-2,-
TGCGCCAGCAGCCTAACGGGACACGGCGTTGAAGGCTACACCTTC,CASSLTGHGVEGYTF,TRBV4-1,once,TRBJ1-2,-
TGTGCCAGCAGCTTGGACAGGGCAAACTACGAGCAGTACTTC,CASSLDRANYEQYF,TRBV7-2,-,TRBJ2-7,TRBD1
TGTGCCAGCAGTTCTACTAGGGAGGGTTCACCCCTCCACTTT,CASSSTREGSPLHF,TRBV6-5,-,TRBJ1-6,-
TGTGCCAGCTCACGGCAGGGGGCTACAGATACGCAGTATTTT,CASSRQGATDTQYF,TRBV18,-,TRBJ2-3,TRBD1
TGTGCCAGTAGTATTGGAAGGGGTGGAAGGGATGGATCCCATCGCGAGCAGTACTTC,CASSIGRGGRDGSHREQYF,TRBV19,-,TRBJ2-7,-
TGTGCCAGCAGCTCGCGGACAGGAATGAACACTGAAGCTTTCTTT,CASSSRTGMNTEAFF,TRBV11-2,-,TRBJ1-1,TRBD1
TGTGCCAGCAGCATGTCGGGGGGAGAGACCCAGTACTTC,CASSMSGGETQYF,TRBV7-9,-,TRBJ2-5,TRBD2
TGTGCCAGCAGTCCATGGGACAGGGTGAACACTGAAGCTTTCTTT,CASSPWDRVNTEAFF,TRBV27,once,TRBJ1-1,TRBD1
TGTGCCAACACCCCGAACGCTAAGCGGGAGTATGAGCAGTTCTTC,CANTPNAKREYEQFF,TRBV6-5,few,TRBJ2-1,TRBD2
TGTGCCAGCAGTGACACCACGGATACGCAGTATTTT,CASSDTTDTQYF,TRBV6-2/TRBV6-3,-,TRBJ2-3,-
TGTGCCAGCAGCTTGTCCACCAGGGGTGGTAGTGAAAAACTGTTTTTT,CASSLSTRGGSEKLFF,TRBV5-4,-,TRBJ1-4,-
TGTGCCACACTTTCCGGGACAGGGAACTATGGCTACACCTTC,CATLSGTGNYGYTF,TRBV2,-,TRBJ1-2,TRBD1
TGTGCCAGTAGTATTCGGCAGGGACTAGATCAGCCCCAGCATTTT,CASSIRQGLDQPQHF,TRBV19,once,TRBJ1-5,-
TGCAGCGTTGTCATTGGGCCCACAGATACGCAGTATTTT,CSVVIGPTDTQYF,TRBV29-1,-,TRBJ2-3,-
TGCGCCAGCGCCAGGGGGTCAAGCTCCTATAATTCACCCCTCCACTTT,CASARGSSSYNSPLHF,TRBV4-1,-,TRBJ1-6,TRBD1
TGCGCCAGCAGCCAAACTAGCGGGACTAGCACAGATACGCAGTATTTT,CASSQTSGTSTDTQYF,TRBV4-3,few,TRBJ2-3,TRBD2
TGTGCCAGCAGGAGAGAGCTTTCTAGCACAGATACGCAGTATTTT,CASRRELSSTDTQYF,TRBV28,-,TRBJ2-3,-
TGTGCCAGCAGCCTGGGGGCGTGGGGCGGCTACACCTTC,CASSLGAWGGYTF,TRBV3-1/TRBV3-2,-,TRBJ1-2,-
TGTGCCAGCAGCTTCTCCAATGAGCAGTTCTTC,CASSFSNEQFF,TRBV11-3,-,TRBJ2-1,-
TGTGCCAGCAGTACCCTCCAGGGCTCGCAGTATTTT,CASSTLQGSQYF,TRBV6-2/TRBV6-3,few,TRBJ2-3,-
TGCGCCAGCAGACCGGGACTAGCTCAAGAGACCCAGTACTTC,CASRPGLAQETQYF,TRBV5-1,-,TRBJ2-5,TRBD2
TGTGCCAGCAGATCCGGTGGCGGTGAGAACACTGAAGCTTTCTTT,CASRSGGGENTEAFF,TRBV28,-,TRBJ1-1,-
TGTGCCAGCAAGAGGGGGTCCGGGGCCAACGTCCTGACTTTC,CASKRGSGANVLTF,TRBV27,-,TRBJ2-6,-
TGTGCCAGTCAACGGGGTAACCAAGAGACCCAGTACTTC,CASQRGNQETQYF,TRBV6-5,-,TRBJ2-5,-
TGTGCCAGCAGCTTGGCCATGAATTCACCCCTCCACTTT,CASSLAMNSPLHF,TRBV5-5,once,TRBJ1-6,-
TGTGCCAGCAGCTCAAGATCGGGAATCGACTATGGCTACACCTTC,CASSSRSGIDYGYTF,TRBV3-1/TRBV3-2,-,TRBJ1-2,-
TGTGCCAGCAGCTTAGGGCCCACCTATGGCTACACCTTC,CASSLGPTYGYTF,TRBV7-8,-,TRBJ1-2,-
TGCGCCAGCAGCCAAGACCAGAATAATGAAAAACTGTTTTTT,CASSQDQNNEKLFF,TRBV4-1,-,TRBJ1-4,-
TGTGCCAGCAGCTGGGCCCAGGCTGGTGGCACTGAAGCTTTCTTT,CASSWAQAGGTEAFF,TRBV5-4,-,TRBJ1-1,-
TGTGCCAGCAGCGACAGGGGGGAGACCGGGGAGCTGTTTTTT,CASSDRGETGELFF,TRBV6-6,-,TRBJ2-2,TRBD1
TGTGCCAGCAGTTCGTCGACGACGGGAAGAAAACTGTTTTTT,CASSSSTTGRKLFF,TRBV6-2/TRBV6-3,-,TRBJ1-4,-
TGTGCCAGCGGGAGGGCTGAAGAGCAGTACTTC,CASGRAEEQYF,TRBV30,-,TRBJ2-7,TRBD2
TGTGCCAGCAGCAAAGACTGGGGGGGGCGAATCTCCTACGAGCAGTACTTC,CASSKDWGGRISYEQYF,TRBV21-1,-,TRBJ2-7,-